This is a list of T cell receptor beta chains from one sample in a study of blood T cell repertoires in COVID-19. The method was immunoSEQ multiplex PCR; TCRdb's version includes in-frame clones alone and lacks a portion of them. The data show under 250,000 clones, roughly 87% seen once. The specimen sequenced was PBMCs or T cells enriched from blood (not recorded which). These receptors were taken from a woman in her 30s with acute COVID-19. CDR3s include the opening cysteine and the closing phenylalanine or tryptophan.

v_gene: TRBV9
len: 12
CDR3aa: CASSQMNTEAFF

v_gene: TRBV4-3
len: 14
CDR3aa: CASSHPGDSNEQFF

v_gene: TRBV7-2
len: 15
CDR3aa: CASSFQTSGGDTQYF

v_gene: TRBV7-6
len: 17
CDR3aa: CASSSPKTGIVTDTQYF

v_gene: TRBV2
len: 15
CDR3aa: CASSEVRGIRNTIYF

v_gene: TRBV5-4
len: 14
CDR3aa: CASSLDPGAYEQYF

v_gene: TRBV5-4
len: 18
CDR3aa: CASSLWGGISMMNTEAFF

v_gene: TRBV19
len: 14
CDR3aa: CASCPDRGGEKLFF

v_gene: TRBV3-1/TRBV3-2
len: 13
CDR3aa: CASGGLASDTQYF

v_gene: TRBV6-4
len: 13
CDR3aa: CASSDSTGLRYTF

v_gene: TRBV4-1
len: 18
CDR3aa: CASSQEASGTGDNNEQFF